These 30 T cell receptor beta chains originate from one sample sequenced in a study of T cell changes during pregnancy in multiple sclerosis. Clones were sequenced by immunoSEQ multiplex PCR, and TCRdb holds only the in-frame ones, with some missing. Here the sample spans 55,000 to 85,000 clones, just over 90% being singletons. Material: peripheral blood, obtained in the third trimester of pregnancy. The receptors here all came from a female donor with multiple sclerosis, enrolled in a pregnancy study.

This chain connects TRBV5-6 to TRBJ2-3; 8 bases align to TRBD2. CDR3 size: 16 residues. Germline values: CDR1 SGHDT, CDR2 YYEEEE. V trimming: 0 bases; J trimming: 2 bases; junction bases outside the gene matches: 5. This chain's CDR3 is CASSLAAGAPTDTQYF. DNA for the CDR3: TGTGCCAGCAGCTTGGCAGCGGGGGCCCCCACAGATACGCAGTATTTT.

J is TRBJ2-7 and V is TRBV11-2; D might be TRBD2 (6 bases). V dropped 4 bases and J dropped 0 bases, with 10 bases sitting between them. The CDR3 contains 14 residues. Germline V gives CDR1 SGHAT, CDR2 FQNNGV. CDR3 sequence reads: CASSYTSSSYEQYF. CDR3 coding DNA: TGTGCCAGCAGCTATACTAGCAGCTCCTACGAGCAGTACTTC.

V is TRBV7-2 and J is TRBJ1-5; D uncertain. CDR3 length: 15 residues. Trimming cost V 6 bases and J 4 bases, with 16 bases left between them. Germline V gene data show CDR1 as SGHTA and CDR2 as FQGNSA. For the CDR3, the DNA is TGTGCCAGCAGTAAATGGGCAGGATCAAATCAGCCCCAGCATTTT. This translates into CASSKWAGSNQPQHF.

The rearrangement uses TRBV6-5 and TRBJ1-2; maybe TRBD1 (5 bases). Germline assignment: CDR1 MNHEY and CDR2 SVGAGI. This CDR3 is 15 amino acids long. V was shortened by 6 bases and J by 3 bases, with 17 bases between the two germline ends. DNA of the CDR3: TGTGCCAGCAGGTCCGGAACAGGTGCTGACTATGGCTACACCTTC. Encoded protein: CASRSGTGADYGYTF.

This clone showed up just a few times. The CDR3 loop reads CASRRIDSAYGYTF. CDR3 coding DNA: TGTGCCAGCAGGAGAATAGACAGTGCGTATGGCTACACCTTC. This chain uses TRBV7-9 with TRBJ1-2, with D maybe TRBD1 (5 bases). V was shortened by 6 bases and J by 5 bases, with 16 bases between the two germline ends. Germline V gene sequence: CDR1 SEHNR, CDR2 FQNEAQ (reference sequence). The CDR3 consists of 14 residues.

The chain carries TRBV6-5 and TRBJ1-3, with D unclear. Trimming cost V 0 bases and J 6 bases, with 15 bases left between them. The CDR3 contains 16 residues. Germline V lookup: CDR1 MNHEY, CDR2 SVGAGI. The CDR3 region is CASSYSKTTSANTIYF. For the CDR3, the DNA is TGTGCCAGCAGTTACTCGAAGACAACTTCCGCAAACACCATATATTTT.

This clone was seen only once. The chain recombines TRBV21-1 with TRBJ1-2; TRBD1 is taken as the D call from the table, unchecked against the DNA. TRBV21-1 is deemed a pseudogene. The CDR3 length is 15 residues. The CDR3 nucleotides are TGTGCCAGCAGCAATATTAGGGGACAGGGTCAAGGCTACACCTTC. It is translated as CASSNIRGQGQGYTF.

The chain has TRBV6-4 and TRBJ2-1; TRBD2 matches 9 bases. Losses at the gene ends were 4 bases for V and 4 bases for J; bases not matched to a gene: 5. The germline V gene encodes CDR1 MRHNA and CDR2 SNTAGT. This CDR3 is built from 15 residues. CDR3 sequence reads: CASSVETSGYNEQFF. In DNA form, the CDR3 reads TGTGCCAGCAGTGTAGAGACTAGCGGATACAATGAGCAGTTCTTC.

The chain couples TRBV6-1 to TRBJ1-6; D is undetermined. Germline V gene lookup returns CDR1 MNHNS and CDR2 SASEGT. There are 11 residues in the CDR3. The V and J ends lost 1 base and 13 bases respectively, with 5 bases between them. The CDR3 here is CASSEVVPLHF. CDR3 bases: TGTGCCAGCAGTGAAGTCGTGCCCCTCCACTTT.

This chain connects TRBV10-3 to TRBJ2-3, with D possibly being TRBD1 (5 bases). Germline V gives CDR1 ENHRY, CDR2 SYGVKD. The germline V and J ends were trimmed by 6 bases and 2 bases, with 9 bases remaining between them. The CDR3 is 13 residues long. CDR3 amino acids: CAIRMTATDTQYF. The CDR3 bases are TGTGCCATCAGGATGACAGCCACAGATACGCAGTATTTT.

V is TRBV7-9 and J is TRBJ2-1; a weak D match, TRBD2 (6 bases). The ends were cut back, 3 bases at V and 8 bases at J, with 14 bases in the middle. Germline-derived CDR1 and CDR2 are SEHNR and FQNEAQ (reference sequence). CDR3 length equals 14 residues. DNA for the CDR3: TGTGCCAGCAGCTTGACTACTAGCCAGGATGAGCAGTTCTTC. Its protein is CASSLTTSQDEQFF.

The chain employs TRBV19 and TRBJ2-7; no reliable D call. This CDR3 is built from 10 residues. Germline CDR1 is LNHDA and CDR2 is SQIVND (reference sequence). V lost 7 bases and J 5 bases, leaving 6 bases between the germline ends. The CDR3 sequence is CASIVNEQYF. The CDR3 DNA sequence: TGTGCCAGTATAGTTAACGAGCAGTACTTC.

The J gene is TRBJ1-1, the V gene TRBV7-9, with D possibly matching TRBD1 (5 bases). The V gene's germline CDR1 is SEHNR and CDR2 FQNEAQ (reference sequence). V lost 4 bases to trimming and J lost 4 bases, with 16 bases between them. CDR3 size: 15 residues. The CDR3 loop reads CASSSRVGGSTEAFF. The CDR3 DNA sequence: TGTGCCAGCAGCTCTAGGGTCGGGGGGTCCACTGAAGCTTTCTTT.

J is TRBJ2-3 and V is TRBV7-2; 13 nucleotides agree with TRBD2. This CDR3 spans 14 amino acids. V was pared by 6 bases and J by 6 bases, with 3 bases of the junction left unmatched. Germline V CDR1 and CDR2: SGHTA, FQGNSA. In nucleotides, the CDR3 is TGTGCCAGCAGAGAGGGACTAGCGGGGGATACGCAGTATTTT. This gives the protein CASREGLAGDTQYF.

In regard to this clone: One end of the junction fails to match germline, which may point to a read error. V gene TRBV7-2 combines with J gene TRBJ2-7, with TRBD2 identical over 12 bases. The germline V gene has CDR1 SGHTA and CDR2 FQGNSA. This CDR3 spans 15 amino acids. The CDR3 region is CASSLAGGISYEQYF. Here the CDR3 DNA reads TGTGCCAGCAGCCTAGCGGGGGGGATTTCCTACGAGCAGTACTTC.

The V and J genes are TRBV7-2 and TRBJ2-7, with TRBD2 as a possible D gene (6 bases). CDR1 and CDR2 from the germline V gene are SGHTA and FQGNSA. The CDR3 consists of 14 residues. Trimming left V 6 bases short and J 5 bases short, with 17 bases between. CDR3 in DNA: TGTGCCAGCAGACAAGGAGGGTCGGTCCACGAGCAGTACTTC. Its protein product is CASRQGGSVHEQYF.

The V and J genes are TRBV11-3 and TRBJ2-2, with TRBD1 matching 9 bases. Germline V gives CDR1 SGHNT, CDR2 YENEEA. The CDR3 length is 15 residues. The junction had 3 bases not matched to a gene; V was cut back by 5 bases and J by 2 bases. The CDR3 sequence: CASSAGQGNTGELFF. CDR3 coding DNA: TGTGCCAGCAGCGCGGGACAGGGCAACACCGGGGAGCTGTTTTTT. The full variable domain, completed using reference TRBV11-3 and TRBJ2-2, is EAGVVQSPRYKIIEKKQPVAFWCNPISGHNTLYWYLQNLGQGPELLIRYENEEAVDDSQLPKDRFSAERLKGVDSTLKIQPAELGDSAVYLCASSAGQGNTGELFFGEGSRLTVL.

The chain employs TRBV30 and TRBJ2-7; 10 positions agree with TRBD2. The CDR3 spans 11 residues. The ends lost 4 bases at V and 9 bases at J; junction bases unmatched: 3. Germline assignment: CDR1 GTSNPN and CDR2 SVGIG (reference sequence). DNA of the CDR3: TGTGCCTGGAATATAGCGGGAGGGCAGTACTTC. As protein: CAWNIAGGQYF. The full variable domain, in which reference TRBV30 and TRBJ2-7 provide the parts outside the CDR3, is SQTIHQWPATLVQPVGSPLSLECTVEGTSNPNLYWYRQAAGRGLQLLFYSVGIGQISSEVPQNLSASRPQDRQFILSSKKLLLSDSGFYLCAWNIAGGQYFGPGTRLTVT.

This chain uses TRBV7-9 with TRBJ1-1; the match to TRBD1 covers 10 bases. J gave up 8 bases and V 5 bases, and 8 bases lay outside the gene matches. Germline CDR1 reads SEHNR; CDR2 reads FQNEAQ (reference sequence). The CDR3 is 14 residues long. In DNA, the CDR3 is TGTGCCAGCAGCACAAACCCGGGACAGGGGGAAGCTTTCTTT. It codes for CASSTNPGQGEAFF. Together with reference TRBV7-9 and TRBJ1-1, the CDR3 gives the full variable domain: DTGVSQNPRHKITKRGQNVTFRCDPISEHNRLYWYRQTLGQGPEFLTYFQNEAQLEKSRLLSDRFSAERPKGSFSTLEIQRTEQGDSAMYLCASSTNPGQGEAFFGQGTRLTVV.

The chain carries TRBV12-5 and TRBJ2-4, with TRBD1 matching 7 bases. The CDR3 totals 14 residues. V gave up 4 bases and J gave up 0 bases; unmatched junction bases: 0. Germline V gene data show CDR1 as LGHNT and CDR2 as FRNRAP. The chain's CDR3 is CASGSGGAKNIQYF. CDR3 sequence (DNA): TGTGCTAGTGGTTCAGGGGGAGCCAAAAACATTCAGTACTTC.

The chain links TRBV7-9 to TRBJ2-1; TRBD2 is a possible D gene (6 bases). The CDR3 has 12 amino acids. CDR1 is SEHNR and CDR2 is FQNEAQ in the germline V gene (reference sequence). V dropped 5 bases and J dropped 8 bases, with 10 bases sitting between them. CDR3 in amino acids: CASSPGVDEQFF. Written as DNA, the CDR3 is TGTGCCAGCAGCCCGGGAGTCGATGAGCAGTTCTTC.

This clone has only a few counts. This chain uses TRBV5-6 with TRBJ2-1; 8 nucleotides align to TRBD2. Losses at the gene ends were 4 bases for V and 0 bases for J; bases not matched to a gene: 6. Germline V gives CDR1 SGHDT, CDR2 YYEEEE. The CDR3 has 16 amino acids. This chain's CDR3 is CASSLLAVSSYNEQFF. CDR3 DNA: TGTGCCAGCAGCCTACTAGCGGTCAGCTCCTACAATGAGCAGTTCTTC. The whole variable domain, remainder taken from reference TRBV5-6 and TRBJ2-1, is DAGVTQSPTHLIKTRGQQVTLRCSPKSGHDTVSWYQQALGQGPQFIFQYYEEEERQRGNFPDRFSGHQFPNYSSELNVNALLLGDSALYLCASSLLAVSSYNEQFFGPGTRLTVL.

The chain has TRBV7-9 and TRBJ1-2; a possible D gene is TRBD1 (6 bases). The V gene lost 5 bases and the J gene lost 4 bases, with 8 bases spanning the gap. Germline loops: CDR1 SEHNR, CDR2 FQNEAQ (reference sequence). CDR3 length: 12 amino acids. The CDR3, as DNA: TGTGCCAGCAGCCCAGGGGTCTATGGCTACACCTTC. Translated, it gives CASSPGVYGYTF.

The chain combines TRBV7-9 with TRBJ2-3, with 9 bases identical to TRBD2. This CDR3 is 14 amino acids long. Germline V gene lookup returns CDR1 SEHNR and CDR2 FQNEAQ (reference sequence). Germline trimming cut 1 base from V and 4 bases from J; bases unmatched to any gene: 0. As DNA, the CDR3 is TGTGCCAGCAGCTTAGTAGCGGGGGCAGATACGCAGTATTTT. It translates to CASSLVAGADTQYF.

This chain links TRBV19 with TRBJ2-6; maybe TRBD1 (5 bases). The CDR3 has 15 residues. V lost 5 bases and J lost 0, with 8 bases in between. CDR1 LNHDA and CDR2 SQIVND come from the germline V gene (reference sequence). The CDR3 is CASSSDSSGANVLTF. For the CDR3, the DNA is TGTGCCAGTAGTTCAGACAGCTCTGGGGCCAACGTCCTGACTTTC.

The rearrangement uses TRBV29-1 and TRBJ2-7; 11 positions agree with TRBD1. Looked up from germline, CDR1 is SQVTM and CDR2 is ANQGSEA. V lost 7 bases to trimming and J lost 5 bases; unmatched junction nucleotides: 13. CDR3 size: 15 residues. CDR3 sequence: CSARTGGAGLDEQYF. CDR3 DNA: TGCAGCGCTAGGACAGGGGGCGCCGGGTTGGACGAGCAGTACTTC.

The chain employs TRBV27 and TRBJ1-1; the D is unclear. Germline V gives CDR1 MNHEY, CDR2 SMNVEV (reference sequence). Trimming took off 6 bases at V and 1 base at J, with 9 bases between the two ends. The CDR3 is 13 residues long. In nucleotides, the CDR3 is TGTGCCAGCAGCGTAGGAGAGAACACTGAAGCTTTCTTT. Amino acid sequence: CASSVGENTEAFF.

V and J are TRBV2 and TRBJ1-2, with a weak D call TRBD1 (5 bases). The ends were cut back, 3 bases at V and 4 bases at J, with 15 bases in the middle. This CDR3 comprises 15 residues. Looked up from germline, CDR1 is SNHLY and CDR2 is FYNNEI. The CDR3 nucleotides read TGTGCCAGCAGTGACGCGGCGGGGGTCTTCTATGGCTACACCTTC. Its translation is CASSDAAGVFYGYTF.

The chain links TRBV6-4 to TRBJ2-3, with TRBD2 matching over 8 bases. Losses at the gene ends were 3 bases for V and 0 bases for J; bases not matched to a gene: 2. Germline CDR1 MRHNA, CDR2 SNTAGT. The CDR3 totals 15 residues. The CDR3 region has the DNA TGTGCCAGCAGTGAGGCTAGCGGGAGCACAGATACGCAGTATTTT. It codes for CASSEASGSTDTQYF.

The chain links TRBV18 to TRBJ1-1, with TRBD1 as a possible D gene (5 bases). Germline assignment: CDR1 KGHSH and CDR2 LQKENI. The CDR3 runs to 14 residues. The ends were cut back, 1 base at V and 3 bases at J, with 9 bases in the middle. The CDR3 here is CASSPLGGDTEAFF. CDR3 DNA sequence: TGTGCCAGCTCACCACTGGGGGGGGACACTGAAGCTTTCTTT.